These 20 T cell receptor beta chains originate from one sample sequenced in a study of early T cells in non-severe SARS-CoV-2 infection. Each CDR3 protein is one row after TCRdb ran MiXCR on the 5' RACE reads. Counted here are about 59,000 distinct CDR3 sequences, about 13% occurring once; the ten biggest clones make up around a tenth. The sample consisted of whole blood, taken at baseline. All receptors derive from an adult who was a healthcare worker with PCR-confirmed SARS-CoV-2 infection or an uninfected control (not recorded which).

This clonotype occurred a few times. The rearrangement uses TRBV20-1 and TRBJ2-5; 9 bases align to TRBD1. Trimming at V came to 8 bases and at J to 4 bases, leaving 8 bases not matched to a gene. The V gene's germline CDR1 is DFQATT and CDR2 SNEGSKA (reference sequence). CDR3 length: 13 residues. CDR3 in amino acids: CSPMSGQGETQYF. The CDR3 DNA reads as TGCAGTCCGATGTCGGGACAGGGAGAGACCCAGTACTTC.

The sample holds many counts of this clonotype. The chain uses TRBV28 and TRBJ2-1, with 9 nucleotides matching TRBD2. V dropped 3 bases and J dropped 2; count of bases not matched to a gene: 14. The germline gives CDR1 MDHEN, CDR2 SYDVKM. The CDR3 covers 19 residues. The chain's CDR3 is CASSLVIPLAGMTYNEQFF. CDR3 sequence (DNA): TGTGCCAGCAGTTTGGTCATCCCCCTAGCGGGAATGACCTACAATGAGCAGTTCTTC.

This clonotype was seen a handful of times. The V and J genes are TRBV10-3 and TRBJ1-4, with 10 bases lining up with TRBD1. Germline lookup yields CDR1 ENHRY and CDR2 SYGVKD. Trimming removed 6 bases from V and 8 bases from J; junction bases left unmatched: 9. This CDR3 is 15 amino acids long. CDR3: CAISYSGTGDEKLFF. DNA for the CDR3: TGTGCCATCAGCTATTCCGGGACAGGGGACGAAAAACTGTTTTTT.

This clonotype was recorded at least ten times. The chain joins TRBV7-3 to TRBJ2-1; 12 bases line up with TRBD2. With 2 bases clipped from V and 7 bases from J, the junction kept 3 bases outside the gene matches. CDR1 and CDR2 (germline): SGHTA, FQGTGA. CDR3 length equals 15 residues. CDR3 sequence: CASSLGLAGGNEQFF. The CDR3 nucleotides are TGTGCCAGCAGCTTAGGTCTAGCGGGAGGGAATGAGCAGTTCTTC.

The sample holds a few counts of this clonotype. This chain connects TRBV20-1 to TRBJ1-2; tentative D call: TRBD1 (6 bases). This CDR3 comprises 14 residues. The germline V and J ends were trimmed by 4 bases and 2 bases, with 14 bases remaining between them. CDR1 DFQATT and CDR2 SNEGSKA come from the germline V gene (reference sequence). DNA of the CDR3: TGCAGTGCTATGAACAGGGACACCAACTATGGCTACACCTTC. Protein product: CSAMNRDTNYGYTF.

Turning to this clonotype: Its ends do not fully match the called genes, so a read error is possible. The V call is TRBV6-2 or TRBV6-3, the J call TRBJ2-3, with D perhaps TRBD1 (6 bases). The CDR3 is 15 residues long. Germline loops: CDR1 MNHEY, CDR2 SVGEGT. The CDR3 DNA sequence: TGTGCCAGCAGCTACTTAACAGGGTACACAGATACGCAGTATTTT. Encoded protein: CASSYLTGYTDTQYF.

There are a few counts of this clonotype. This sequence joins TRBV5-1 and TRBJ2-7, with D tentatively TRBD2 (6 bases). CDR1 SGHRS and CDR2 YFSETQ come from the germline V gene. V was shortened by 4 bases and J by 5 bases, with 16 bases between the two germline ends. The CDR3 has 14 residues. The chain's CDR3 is CASSGDSRSDEQYF. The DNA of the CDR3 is TGCGCCAGCAGCGGGGACTCCCGGTCCGACGAGCAGTACTTC.

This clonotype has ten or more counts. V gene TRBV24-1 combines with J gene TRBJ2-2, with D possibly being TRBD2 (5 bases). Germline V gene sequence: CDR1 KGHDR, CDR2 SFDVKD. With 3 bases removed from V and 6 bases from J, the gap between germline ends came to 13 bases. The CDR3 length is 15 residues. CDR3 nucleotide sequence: TGTGCCACCAGTGATCTGGGAGTTGACGCCGGGGAGCTGTTTTTT. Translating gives CATSDLGVDAGELFF.

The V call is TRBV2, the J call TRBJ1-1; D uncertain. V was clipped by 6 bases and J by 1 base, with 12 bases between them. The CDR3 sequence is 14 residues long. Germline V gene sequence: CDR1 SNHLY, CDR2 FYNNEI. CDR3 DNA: TGTGCCAGCAGGGAGAGGGTCCGGAACACTGAAGCTTTCTTT. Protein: CASRERVRNTEAFF.

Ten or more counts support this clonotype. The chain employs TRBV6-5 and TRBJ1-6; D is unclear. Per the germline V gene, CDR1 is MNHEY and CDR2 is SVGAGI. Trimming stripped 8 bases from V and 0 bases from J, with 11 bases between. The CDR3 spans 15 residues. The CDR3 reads CASGPLSSYNSPLHF. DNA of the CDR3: TGTGCCAGCGGACCACTGAGCTCCTATAATTCACCCCTCCACTTT.

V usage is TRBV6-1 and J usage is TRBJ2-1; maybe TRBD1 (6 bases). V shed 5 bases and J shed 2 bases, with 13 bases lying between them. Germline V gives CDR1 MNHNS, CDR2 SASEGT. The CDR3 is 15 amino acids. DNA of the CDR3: TGTGCCAGCAGTCTGACCAGGGGACCCTACAATGAGCAGTTCTTC. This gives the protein CASSLTRGPYNEQFF.

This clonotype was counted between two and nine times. The CDR3 coding sequence is TGTGCCAGTAGTATCGGGCTAGCGGGAGGAGGCGAGCAGTACTTC. It encodes CASSIGLAGGGEQYF. The genes are TRBV19 and TRBJ2-7; 11 bases match TRBD2. The CDR3 has 15 residues. V lost 3 bases, J lost 6 bases, and 7 bases stayed unmatched. The germline V gene encodes CDR1 LNHDA and CDR2 SQIVND (reference sequence).

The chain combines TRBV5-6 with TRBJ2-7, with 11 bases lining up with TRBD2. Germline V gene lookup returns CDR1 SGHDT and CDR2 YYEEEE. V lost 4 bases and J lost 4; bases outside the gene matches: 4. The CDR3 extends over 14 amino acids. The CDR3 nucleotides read TGTGCCAGCAGCCCCGGGACTAGCGGTTACGAGCAGTACTTC. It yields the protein CASSPGTSGYEQYF. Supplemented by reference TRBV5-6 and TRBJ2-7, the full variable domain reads DAGVTQSPTHLIKTRGQQVTLRCSPKSGHDTVSWYQQALGQGPQFIFQYYEEEERQRGNFPDRFSGHQFPNYSSELNVNALLLGDSALYLCASSPGTSGYEQYFGPGTRLTVT.

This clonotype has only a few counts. For the CDR3, the DNA is TGTGCCAGCAGTGCTACCTTGGGGGGGCGGGAGACCCAGTACTTC. Translated: CASSATLGGRETQYF. The chain is built from TRBV12-3 or TRBV12-4 and TRBJ2-5, with D possibly TRBD2 on 7 matching bases. The CDR3 extends over 15 amino acids. V was pared by 5 bases and J by 5 bases, with 18 bases between.

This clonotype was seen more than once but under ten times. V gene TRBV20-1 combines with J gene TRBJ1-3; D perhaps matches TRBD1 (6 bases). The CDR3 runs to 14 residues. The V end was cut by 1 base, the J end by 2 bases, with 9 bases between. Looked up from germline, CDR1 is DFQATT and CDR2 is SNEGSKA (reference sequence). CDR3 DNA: TGCAGTGCTAGAGTTCCAGGGGCTGGAAACACCATATATTTT. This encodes CSARVPGAGNTIYF.

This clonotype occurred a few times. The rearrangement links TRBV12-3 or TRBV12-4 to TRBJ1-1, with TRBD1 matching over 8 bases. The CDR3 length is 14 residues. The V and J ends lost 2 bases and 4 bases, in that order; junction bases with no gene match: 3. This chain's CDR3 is CASSLPTGVTEAFF. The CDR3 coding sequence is TGTGCCAGCAGTTTACCGACAGGGGTCACTGAAGCTTTCTTT.

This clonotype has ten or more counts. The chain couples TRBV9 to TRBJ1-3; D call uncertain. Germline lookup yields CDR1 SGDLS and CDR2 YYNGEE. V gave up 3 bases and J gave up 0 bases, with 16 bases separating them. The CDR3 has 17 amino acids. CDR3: CASSAHGRRSSGNTIYF. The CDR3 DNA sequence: TGTGCCAGCAGCGCGCACGGACGGCGAAGCTCTGGAAACACCATATATTTT. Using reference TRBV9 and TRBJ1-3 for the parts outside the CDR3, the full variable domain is DSGVTQTPKHLITATGQRVTLRCSPRSGDLSVYWYQQSLDQGLQFLIQYYNGEERAKGNILERFSAQQFPDLHSELNLSSLELGDSALYFCASSAHGRRSSGNTIYFGEGSWLTVV.

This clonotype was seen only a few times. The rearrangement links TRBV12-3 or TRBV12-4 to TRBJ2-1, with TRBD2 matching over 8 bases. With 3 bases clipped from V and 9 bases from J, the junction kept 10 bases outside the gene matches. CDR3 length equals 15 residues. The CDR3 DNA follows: TGTGCCAGCAGTTTGGTCGAAGGGACTAGATCTGAGCAGTTCTTC. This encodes CASSLVEGTRSEQFF.

CDR3 in DNA: TGTGCCAGCACCTGGGACGGTTACGAGCAGTACTTC. Protein product: CASTWDGYEQYF. This rearrangement joins TRBV6-2 or TRBV6-3 to TRBJ2-7; the D call may be TRBD1 or TRBD2 (5 bases each). The germline V gene has CDR1 MNHEY and CDR2 SVGEGT. V was shortened by 7 bases and J by 4 bases, with 11 bases between the two germline ends. The CDR3 runs 12 residues.

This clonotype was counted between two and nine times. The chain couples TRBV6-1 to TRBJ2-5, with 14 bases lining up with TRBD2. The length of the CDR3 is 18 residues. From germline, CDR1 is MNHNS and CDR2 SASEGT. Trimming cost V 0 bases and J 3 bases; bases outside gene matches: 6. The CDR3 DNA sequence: TGTGCCAGCAGTGAAGCAGGACTAGCGGGAGGCTACAAAGAGACCCAGTACTTC. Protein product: CASSEAGLAGGYKETQYF.